This TCR beta chain was retrieved from a study of cytomegalovirus exposure and HLA in healthy donors. Study-level findings and limits: Differences between HLA loci emerged in a later analysis of TCR association rates, with DRB1 most and HLA-C fewest.

V shed 7 bases and J shed 0 bases, with 13 bases lying between them. The CDR3 contains 16 residues. The germline CDR1 and CDR2 sequences are LNHNV and YYDKDF (reference sequence). Details on this clone: Its specificity is not known.

60 Vbeta and 13 Jbeta primers were used in PCR. Generated by immunoSEQ multiplex PCR, the TCRdb table keeps only in-frame clones and is missing some. The repertoire has some 100,000 clones, 80% to 90% of them found once; the top ten carry more than 0.95%. Material for sequencing was PBMCs. The receptor comes from a woman aged 18-29 years in good health and CMV-seronegative. The gene calls are TRBV15 and TRBJ1-6, with D possibly matching TRBD1 (5 bases). This chain's CDR3 is CATKEGMSSYNSPLHF. For the CDR3, the DNA is TGTGCCACCAAGGAGGGGATGAGCTCCTATAATTCACCCCTCCACTTT.